These T cell receptor beta chains were read from a single sample in a study of human T cells and chemical hapten exposure. TCRdb reprocessed the RACE reads with MiXCR, giving one entry per CDR3 protein. The profile shows about 90,000 distinct CDR3 sequences, roughly 10% of them singletons. Sequencing was performed on whole blood, taken in connection with sensitization to the hapten diphenylcyclopropenone (DPC). The receptor source for this set is a woman in her twenties or thirties with alopecia areata. Some clones in this sample may be carry-over from other donors' samples. Each CDR3 is given with its conserved first and last residue. D genes are given only for firm matches. Clone size is not always given. Where it is, it says once, few, many or a class for expanded clones.

V gene: TRBV7-2
J gene: TRBJ2-1
clone size: many
D gene: NA
CDR3 protein: CASSLAPAVGQEQFF
CDR3 DNA: TGTGCCAGCAGCTTAGCCCCAGCGGTGGGCCAGGAGCAGTTCTTC

V gene: TRBV5-1
J gene: TRBJ1-4
clone size: few
D gene: TRBD1
CDR3 protein: CASSPDGQGGEKLFF
CDR3 DNA: TGCGCCAGCAGCCCGGACGGACAGGGAGGTGAAAAACTGTTTTTT

V gene: TRBV29-1
J gene: TRBJ1-3
clone size: NA
D gene: NA
CDR3 protein: CSVEVQDTIYF
CDR3 DNA: TGCAGCGTTGAAGTTCAAGACACCATATATTTT

V gene: TRBV11-2
J gene: TRBJ2-3
clone size: many
D gene: NA
CDR3 protein: CASSLSSGTDTQYF
CDR3 DNA: TGTGCCAGCAGCTTATCAAGCGGCACAGATACGCAGTATTTT

V gene: TRBV18
J gene: TRBJ1-1
clone size: NA
D gene: TRBD1
CDR3 protein: CASSAGTGGTEAFF
CDR3 DNA: TGTGCCAGCTCAGCCGGGACAGGGGGAACTGAAGCTTTCTTT

V gene: TRBV27
J gene: TRBJ1-5
clone size: few
D gene: TRBD1
CDR3 protein: CASKTGGGNQPQHF
CDR3 DNA: TGTGCCAGCAAGACAGGGGGAGGCAATCAGCCCCAGCATTTT

V gene: TRBV18
J gene: TRBJ1-2
clone size: NA
D gene: NA
CDR3 protein: CASSPEYLIDYGYTF
CDR3 DNA: TGTGCCAGCTCACCAGAGTACCTCATTGACTATGGCTACACCTTC

V gene: TRBV6-9
J gene: TRBJ2-3
clone size: many
D gene: NA
CDR3 protein: CASSYTHGGTDTQYF
CDR3 DNA: TGTGCCAGCAGTTATACTCATGGGGGCACAGATACGCAGTATTTT

V gene: TRBV28
J gene: TRBJ1-3
clone size: NA
D gene: NA
CDR3 protein: CAAGVGGSGNTIYF
CDR3 DNA: TGTGCCGCCGGCGTCGGCGGCTCTGGAAACACCATATATTTT

V gene: TRBV29-1
J gene: TRBJ2-1
clone size: NA
D gene: NA
CDR3 protein: CSVVAYNEQFF
CDR3 DNA: TGCAGCGTTGTCGCGTACAATGAGCAGTTCTTC

V gene: TRBV10-3
J gene: TRBJ2-6
clone size: many
D gene: NA
CDR3 protein: CAISESSGYFSGANVLTF
CDR3 DNA: TGTGCCATCAGTGAGTCATCAGGATACTTCTCTGGGGCCAACGTCCTGACTTTC

V gene: TRBV18
J gene: TRBJ2-7
clone size: few
D gene: NA
CDR3 protein: CASSPSVGGEQYF
CDR3 DNA: TGTGCCAGCTCACCATCTGTAGGTGGGGAGCAGTACTTC

V gene: TRBV7-9
J gene: TRBJ1-4
clone size: few
D gene: NA
CDR3 protein: CASSLIPAARLEDEKLFF
CDR3 DNA: TGTGCCAGCAGCTTAATCCCAGCTGCCAGATTGGAAGATGAAAAACTGTTTTTT

V gene: TRBV5-1
J gene: TRBJ2-1
clone size: few
D gene: NA
CDR3 protein: CASSHTRSAGDEQFF
CDR3 DNA: TGCGCCAGCAGCCACACTAGGTCCGCTGGAGATGAGCAGTTCTTC

V gene: TRBV28
J gene: TRBJ2-3
clone size: many
D gene: NA
CDR3 protein: CASSNLLASSDTQYF
CDR3 DNA: TGTGCCAGCAGCAATCTACTAGCCTCTTCGGATACGCAGTATTTT

V gene: TRBV20-1
J gene: TRBJ1-1
clone size: many
D gene: NA
CDR3 protein: CSAKKTGYTEAFF
CDR3 DNA: TGCAGTGCAAAGAAAACAGGGTACACTGAAGCTTTCTTT

V gene: TRBV28
J gene: TRBJ2-1
clone size: few
D gene: NA
CDR3 protein: CASSSPGGPHNEQFF
CDR3 DNA: TGTGCCAGCAGTTCACCAGGGGGGCCCCACAATGAGCAGTTCTTC

V gene: TRBV28
J gene: TRBJ1-5
clone size: many
D gene: NA
CDR3 protein: CASSRQVNQPQHF
CDR3 DNA: TGTGCCAGCTCCCGACAGGTCAATCAGCCCCAGCATTTT

V gene: TRBV4-1
J gene: TRBJ2-1
clone size: many
D gene: TRBD2
CDR3 protein: CASSQRGLAGNEQFF
CDR3 DNA: TGCGCCAGCAGCCAGAGAGGACTAGCGGGGAATGAGCAGTTCTTC

V gene: TRBV5-1
J gene: TRBJ2-2
clone size: many
D gene: TRBD2
CDR3 protein: CASSSRDYPTGELFF
CDR3 DNA: TGCGCCAGCAGCTCCCGGGACTATCCCACCGGGGAGCTGTTTTTT

V gene: TRBV24-1
J gene: TRBJ2-1
clone size: many
D gene: NA
CDR3 protein: CATSESQGVSYNEQFF
CDR3 DNA: TGTGCCACCAGTGAGTCACAGGGAGTCTCCTACAATGAGCAGTTCTTC

V gene: TRBV5-6
J gene: TRBJ1-1
clone size: few
D gene: NA
CDR3 protein: CASRPQSNTEAFF
CDR3 DNA: TGTGCCAGCAGACCGCAGTCGAACACTGAAGCTTTCTTT

V gene: TRBV27
J gene: TRBJ2-6
clone size: many
D gene: NA
CDR3 protein: CASHTEKGPGANVLTF
CDR3 DNA: TGTGCCAGCCACACGGAGAAGGGCCCTGGGGCCAACGTCCTGACTTTC

V gene: TRBV5-4
J gene: TRBJ2-5
clone size: many
D gene: TRBD2
CDR3 protein: CASSRDSTSGSQETQYF
CDR3 DNA: TGTGCCAGCAGCCGGGACTCGACTAGCGGGAGCCAAGAGACCCAGTACTTC

V gene: TRBV29-1
J gene: TRBJ2-5
clone size: many
D gene: NA
CDR3 protein: CSVSLHPQETQYF
CDR3 DNA: TGCAGCGTTTCCCTCCACCCTCAAGAGACCCAGTACTTC

V gene: TRBV20-1
J gene: TRBJ2-3
clone size: few
D gene: TRBD2
CDR3 protein: CSAGTKTSTDTQYF
CDR3 DNA: TGCAGTGCTGGGACTAAAACTAGCACAGATACGCAGTATTTT

V gene: TRBV11-2
J gene: TRBJ2-2
clone size: many
D gene: NA
CDR3 protein: CASSPMGAGELFF
CDR3 DNA: TGTGCCAGCAGCCCTATGGGGGCCGGGGAGCTGTTTTTT

V gene: TRBV4-3
J gene: TRBJ1-2
clone size: NA
D gene: TRBD1
CDR3 protein: CASSHRGLTNYGYTF
CDR3 DNA: TGCGCCAGCAGCCACAGGGGGCTAACTAACTATGGCTACACCTTC

V gene: TRBV6-1
J gene: TRBJ1-4
clone size: many
D gene: TRBD1
CDR3 protein: CASTRGPQGGEKLFF
CDR3 DNA: TGTGCCAGCACCCGAGGCCCCCAGGGGGGGGAAAAACTGTTTTTT

V gene: TRBV7-3
J gene: TRBJ1-1
clone size: few
D gene: NA
CDR3 protein: CASSLGVGFEAFF
CDR3 DNA: TGTGCCAGCAGCTTAGGGGTGGGCTTTGAAGCTTTCTTT

V gene: TRBV5-6
J gene: TRBJ2-5
clone size: NA
D gene: NA
CDR3 protein: CASSSTAGTQYF
CDR3 DNA: TGTGCCAGCAGCTCAACCGCGGGGACCCAGTACTTC

V gene: TRBV5-1
J gene: TRBJ2-5
clone size: many
D gene: TRBD1
CDR3 protein: CASSRTAGQGAGETQYF
CDR3 DNA: TGCGCCAGCAGCCGAACTGCCGGACAGGGGGCCGGGGAGACCCAGTACTTC

V gene: TRBV7-5
J gene: TRBJ1-4
clone size: NA
D gene: NA
CDR3 protein: CISVSGAPPWEKLFF
CDR3 DNA: NA

V gene: TRBV28
J gene: TRBJ2-7
clone size: many
D gene: NA
CDR3 protein: CASEQHGVSSEQYF
CDR3 DNA: TGTGCCAGCGAACAACATGGGGTTAGTTCCGAGCAGTACTTC

V gene: TRBV5-8
J gene: TRBJ2-1
clone size: NA
D gene: NA
CDR3 protein: CASSMDSSSYNEQFF
CDR3 DNA: TGTGCCAGCAGCATGGACTCGAGCTCCTACAATGAGCAGTTCTTC

V gene: TRBV18
J gene: TRBJ2-3
clone size: NA
D gene: NA
CDR3 protein: CASSPRGGGRGTDTQYF
CDR3 DNA: TGTGCCAGCTCACCACGCGGAGGGGGCCGCGGCACAGATACGCAGTATTTT

V gene: TRBV6-5
J gene: TRBJ1-3
clone size: NA
D gene: NA
CDR3 protein: CASSTRNTIYF
CDR3 DNA: TGTGCCAGCAGCACCCGGAACACCATATATTTT

V gene: TRBV5-1
J gene: TRBJ1-6
clone size: many
D gene: TRBD1
CDR3 protein: CASSSGTGSSMALHF
CDR3 DNA: TGCGCCAGCAGCTCCGGGACAGGGTCATCGATGGCCCTCCACTTT

V gene: TRBV28
J gene: TRBJ2-3
clone size: many
D gene: TRBD1
CDR3 protein: CASNAISGTGRDTQYF
CDR3 DNA: TGTGCCAGCAACGCCATCTCCGGGACAGGGCGAGATACGCAGTATTTT

V gene: TRBV2
J gene: TRBJ2-2
clone size: few
D gene: NA
CDR3 protein: CASTKVRNTGELFF
CDR3 DNA: TGTGCCAGCACCAAGGTCCGGAACACCGGGGAGCTGTTTTTT

V gene: TRBV6-2/TRBV6-3
J gene: TRBJ2-7
clone size: many
D gene: NA
CDR3 protein: CASSPYQDVKYEQYF
CDR3 DNA: TGTGCCAGCAGTCCCTACCAGGATGTAAAGTACGAGCAGTACTTC

V gene: TRBV7-2
J gene: TRBJ2-5
clone size: many
D gene: NA
CDR3 protein: CASSLTKEETQYF
CDR3 DNA: TGTGCCAGCAGCTTAACGAAAGAAGAGACCCAGTACTTC

V gene: TRBV3-1
J gene: TRBJ2-3
clone size: few
D gene: TRBD2
CDR3 protein: CASSHRRTSGRNITDTQYF
CDR3 DNA: TGTGCCAGCAGCCATAGAAGGACTAGCGGGAGGAATATCACAGATACGCAGTATTTT

V gene: TRBV6-4
J gene: TRBJ2-1
clone size: many
D gene: TRBD2
CDR3 protein: CASSDSSGGGDEQFF
CDR3 DNA: TGTGCCAGCAGTGACTCGAGTGGCGGGGGGGATGAGCAGTTCTTC

V gene: TRBV30
J gene: TRBJ2-6
clone size: NA
D gene: NA
CDR3 protein: CAWRGGVSGANVLTF
CDR3 DNA: TGTGCCTGGAGGGGAGGAGTTTCTGGGGCCAACGTCCTGACTTTC

V gene: TRBV7-3
J gene: TRBJ2-1
clone size: many
D gene: TRBD2
CDR3 protein: CASSFGAGEKQFF
CDR3 DNA: TGTGCCAGCAGCTTTGGAGCGGGAGAAAAGCAGTTCTTC

V gene: TRBV7-2
J gene: TRBJ1-5
clone size: NA
D gene: NA
CDR3 protein: CASSPDVNQPQHF
CDR3 DNA: TGTGCCAGCAGCCCCGATGTCAATCAGCCCCAGCATTTT

V gene: TRBV7-2
J gene: TRBJ1-3
clone size: NA
D gene: NA
CDR3 protein: CASSLSRSAGNTIYF
CDR3 DNA: TGTGCCAGCAGCTTATCTAGGTCTGCTGGAAACACCATATATTTT

V gene: TRBV20-1
J gene: TRBJ1-6
clone size: few
D gene: NA
CDR3 protein: CSASSGVGGNSPLHF
CDR3 DNA: TGCAGTGCTAGTTCGGGGGTAGGGGGTAATTCACCCCTCCACTTT

V gene: TRBV30
J gene: TRBJ1-2
clone size: few
D gene: TRBD1
CDR3 protein: CAWSPRQGERTYGYTF
CDR3 DNA: TGTGCCTGGAGTCCAAGACAGGGGGAAAGAACCTATGGCTACACCTTC

V gene: TRBV12-3/TRBV12-4
J gene: TRBJ1-5
clone size: few
D gene: TRBD1
CDR3 protein: CASSLDRGRTNQPQHF
CDR3 DNA: TGTGCCAGCAGTTTAGACAGGGGGCGGACAAATCAGCCCCAGCATTTT